This T cell receptor beta chain was sequenced in a study of identical twins' blood T cells. In germline, CDR1 is MNHNS, CDR2 SASEGT. CDR3 size: 16 residues. Note on this clonotype: Sequence at one end of the junction differs from germline and may be a read error.

TCRdb passed the 5' RACE reads through MiXCR, listing each CDR3 protein once. The sample lists hundreds of thousands of distinct CDR3 sequences, about 28% occurring once. The chain is built from TRBV6-1 and TRBJ1-5; TRBD1 matches at 7 bases. This TCR was recovered from a woman aged 18-50 years in good health. The specimen sequenced was PBMCs. The CDR3 sequence: CASSKRGTDNNQPHHF. As DNA, the CDR3 is TGTGCCAGCAGTAAAAGAGGGACAGATAATAATCAGCCCCATCATTTT.